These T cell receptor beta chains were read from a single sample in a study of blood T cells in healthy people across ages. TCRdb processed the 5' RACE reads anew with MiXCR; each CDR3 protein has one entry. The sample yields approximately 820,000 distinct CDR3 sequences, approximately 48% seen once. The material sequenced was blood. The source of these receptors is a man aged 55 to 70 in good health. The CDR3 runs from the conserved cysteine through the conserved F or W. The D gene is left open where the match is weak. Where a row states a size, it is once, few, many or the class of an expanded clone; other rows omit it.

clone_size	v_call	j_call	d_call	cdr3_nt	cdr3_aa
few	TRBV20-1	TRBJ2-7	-	TGCAGTGCTCCATCCGGGACGGAACGTGGGGAGCAGTACTTC	CSAPSGTERGEQYF
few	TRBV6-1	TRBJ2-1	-	TGTGCCAGCAGGGTAAACAGCCTCAACTACAATGAGCAGTTCTTC	CASRVNSLNYNEQFF
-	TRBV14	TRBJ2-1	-	TGTGCCAGCAGTAGTGGCTACCTACGGTTCTTC	CASSSGYLRFF
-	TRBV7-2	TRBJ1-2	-	TGTGCCAGCAGCCCCTACTCCAACGGCTACACCTTC	CASSPYSNGYTF
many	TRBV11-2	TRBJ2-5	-	TGTGCCAGCAGCGTAGCGGACAGTCGAGAAGAGACCCAGTACTTC	CASSVADSREETQYF
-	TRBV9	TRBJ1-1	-	TGTGCCAGCAGCGCGACAAATGGGAACACTGAAGCTTTCTTT	CASSATNGNTEAFF
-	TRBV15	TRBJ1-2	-	TGTGCCACCAGCATGCTCCCTACGGTTAACTATGGCTACACCTTC	CATSMLPTVNYGYTF
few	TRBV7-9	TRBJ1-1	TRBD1	TGTGCCAGCAGCCGGGACAGGAGTGAAGCTTTCTTT	CASSRDRSEAFF
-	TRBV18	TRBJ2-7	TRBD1	TGTGCCAGCTCCGTTTTAGGGACAGGGGGCTACGAGCAGTACTTC	CASSVLGTGGYEQYF
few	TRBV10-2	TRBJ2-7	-	TGCGCCAGCAGGGAGACAGTGATCTCCTACGAGCAGTACTTC	CASRETVISYEQYF
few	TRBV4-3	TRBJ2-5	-	TGCGCCAGCAGTCAAGATGGTACAGGCCGCCAAGAGACCCAGTACTTC	CASSQDGTGRQETQYF
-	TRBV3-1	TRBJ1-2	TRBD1	TGTGCCAGCAGCCTAGACTCAGGGGGCGTGAACTATGGCTACACCTTC	CASSLDSGGVNYGYTF
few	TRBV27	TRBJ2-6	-	TGTGCCAGCAGCTCCTTGGGCAGTTCGATTAGGGCTGGGGCCAACGTCCTGACTTTC	CASSSLGSSIRAGANVLTF
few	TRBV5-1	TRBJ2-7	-	TGCGCCAGCAGCTTGGACAGGGTCCAGTACTTC	CASSLDRVQYF
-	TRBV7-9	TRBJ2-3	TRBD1	TGTGCCAGCAGCACCCGACAGGGTCGGGATACGCAGTATTTT	CASSTRQGRDTQYF
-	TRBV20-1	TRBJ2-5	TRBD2	TGCAGTGCTAGAGTACTAGCGGGGAATATGGAGACCCAGTACTTC	CSARVLAGNMETQYF
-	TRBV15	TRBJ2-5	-	TGTGCCACCAGCGGATTAGGCAGGGCTCAAGAGACCCAGTACTTC	CATSGLGRAQETQYF
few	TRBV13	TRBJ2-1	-	TGTGCCAGCAGCTTTGGTGGGGCCAATGAGCAGTTCTTC	CASSFGGANEQFF
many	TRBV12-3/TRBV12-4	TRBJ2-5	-	TGTGCCAGCAGCTTGAGTGGACAAGAGACCCAGTACTTC	CASSLSGQETQYF
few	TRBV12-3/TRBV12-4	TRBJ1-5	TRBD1	TGTGCCAGCAGTTCGGGACAGGGGGACAATCAGCCCCAGCATTTT	CASSSGQGDNQPQHF
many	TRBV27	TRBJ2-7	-	TGTGCCAGCCGGAGGGGTAGCGGCCCCTACGAGCAGTACTTC	CASRRGSGPYEQYF
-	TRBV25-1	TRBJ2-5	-	TGTGCCAGCAGTCCCCCGGGGACATCTAGGGAGCAGTACTTC	CASSPPGTSREQYF
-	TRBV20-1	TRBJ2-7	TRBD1	TGCAGTGCTAGTCAGGGACAGGGATTTCCCGAGCAGTACTTC	CSASQGQGFPEQYF
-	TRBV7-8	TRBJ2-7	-	TGTGCCAGCGGAGACTATCCAGACTCCTACGAGCAGTACTTC	CASGDYPDSYEQYF
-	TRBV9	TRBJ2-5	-	TGTGCCAGCAGCTACAGTTGGGAGGAGACCCAGTACTTC	CASSYSWEETQYF
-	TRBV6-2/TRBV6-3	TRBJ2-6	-	TGTGCCAGCAGGGACCAAGGGGCCAACGTCCTGACTTTC	CASRDQGANVLTF
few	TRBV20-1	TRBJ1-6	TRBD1	TGCAGTGCTAGGACAGGGGCCCAATCACCCCTCCACTTT	CSARTGAQSPLHF
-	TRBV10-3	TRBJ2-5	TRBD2	TGTGCCATCAGTGAGTCCCTAGCGGGGGCTCACTACGAGGAGTACTTC	CAISESLAGAHYEEYF
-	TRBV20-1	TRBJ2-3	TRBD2	TGCAGTGCTAGAGGCGGGGGGGGTCCTTCTAGCACAGATACGCAGTATTTT	CSARGGGGPSSTDTQYF
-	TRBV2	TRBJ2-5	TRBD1	TGTGCCAGCAGGTCGGGGGACAGGGCTGTGGGAACAAATGAGCAGTACTTC	CASRSGDRAVGTNEQYF
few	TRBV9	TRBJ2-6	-	TGTGCCAGCAGCACTCACTTAGAGGGGGCCAACGTCCTGACTTTC	CASSTHLEGANVLTF
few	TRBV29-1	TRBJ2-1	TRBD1	TGCAGCGTGCGAAGCCGGGACAGGGGGGATCCCTACAATGAGCAGTTCTTC	CSVRSRDRGDPYNEQFF
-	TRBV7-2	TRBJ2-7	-	TGTGCCAGCAGCTTAGAGGCACCACCCTACGAGCAGTACTTC	CASSLEAPPYEQYF
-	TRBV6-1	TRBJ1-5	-	TGTGCCAGCAGTGCTCTACAGGGAGGAGGCAATCAGCCCCAGCATTTT	CASSALQGGGNQPQHF
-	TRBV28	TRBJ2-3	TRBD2	TGTGCCAGCAGTGCGACGGGGGGGCCGGCCACAGATACGCAGTATTTT	CASSATGGPATDTQYF
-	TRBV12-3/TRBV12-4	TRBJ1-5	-	TGTGCCAGCACCCCGGGTGGGGGCAGGAGCAATCAGCCCCAGCATTTT	CASTPGGGRSNQPQHF
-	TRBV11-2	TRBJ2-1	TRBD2	TGTGCCAGCAGCCCTCTAGCGGGAGGGCTTATTTCGAATGAGCAGTTCTTC	CASSPLAGGLISNEQFF
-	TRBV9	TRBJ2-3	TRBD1	TGTGCCAGCAGCGTGCGGGACAGGGAGCTGGATCGCACAGATACGCAGTATTTT	CASSVRDRELDRTDTQYF
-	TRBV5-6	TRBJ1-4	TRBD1	TGTGCCAGCAGCCCACAGGACAGGTTTAATGAAAAACTGTTTTTT	CASSPQDRFNEKLFF
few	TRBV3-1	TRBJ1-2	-	TGTGCCAGCAGCCAAGAAGGCATTAGGGGTTATGGCTACACCTTC	CASSQEGIRGYGYTF
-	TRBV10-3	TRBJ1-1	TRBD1	TGTGCCATCAGCAAGGGACAGGGGCCGAACACTGAAGCTTTCTTT	CAISKGQGPNTEAFF
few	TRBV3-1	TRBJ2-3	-	TGTGCCAGCAGCCAAGAAGGGGAGGGGGCAACAGATACGCAGTATTTT	CASSQEGEGATDTQYF
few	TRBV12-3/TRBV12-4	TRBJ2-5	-	TGTGCCAGCAGTTTCCTTCGAAGCGGGACCCAGTACTTC	CASSFLRSGTQYF